One sample yielded the 27 T cell receptor beta chains listed below, sequenced in a study of beta chain features in type 1 diabetes. Sequenced material consisted of expressed TCRB transcripts (all of the isolated RNA was reverse transcribed). The protocol was immunoSEQ multiplex PCR, while the TCRdb copy is restricted to in-frame clones and leaves out a portion. In the table there are 150,000 to 190,000 clones, around 8.5% of which are singletons. Sequencing was performed on central memory CD4+ T cells from blood. These receptors were collected from a man between 18 and 29 years old in good health.

This clone has a handful of counts. The J gene is TRBJ2-1, the V gene TRBV4-3; 12 bases agree with TRBD1. The CDR3 runs to 17 residues. The trim removed 1 base at V and 9 bases at J, leaving 10 bases unmatched. Germline V CDR1 and CDR2: LGHNA, YSLEER. CDR3: CASSQASGTGGPGEQFF. The DNA of the CDR3 is TGCGCCAGCAGCCAAGCCTCAGGGACAGGGGGCCCGGGTGAGCAGTTCTTC.

This clone was recorded many times. V is TRBV28 and J is TRBJ2-4, with a weak D call TRBD1 (6 bases). V gave up 7 bases and J gave up 0 bases, with 13 bases separating them. CDR3 length equals 15 residues. Germline CDR1 MDHEN, CDR2 SYDVKM. In DNA form, the CDR3 reads TGTGCCAGCACTGACGCAGGGGTAGCCAAAAACATTCAGTACTTC. Its protein is CASTDAGVAKNIQYF.

The chain uses TRBV4-3 and TRBJ1-2; 9 bases align to TRBD1. J was trimmed by 8 bases and V by 4 bases; bases with no gene match: 5. The CDR3 loop spans 13 amino acids. Per the germline V gene, CDR1 is LGHNA and CDR2 is YSLEER. The CDR3 here is CASSPQGAEGYTF. DNA of the CDR3: TGCGCCAGCAGCCCACAGGGGGCGGAAGGCTACACCTTC.

This sequence joins TRBV11-2 and TRBJ2-5; 11 nucleotides match TRBD2. The CDR3 contains 17 residues. Germline lookup yields CDR1 SGHAT and CDR2 FQNNGV. Trimming removed 5 bases from V and 2 bases from J; junction bases left unmatched: 10. CDR3 sequence (DNA): TGTGCCAGCAGCCCCAGACTAGCGGGGCGTGCACAAGAGACCCAGTACTTC. Its translation is CASSPRLAGRAQETQYF.

The chain carries TRBV29-1 and TRBJ1-2; the D is unclear. V was trimmed by 6 bases and J by 5 bases, leaving 7 bases between them. The CDR3 covers 10 residues. The germline CDR1 and CDR2 sequences are SQVTM and ANQGSEA. The CDR3 sequence is CSVKAYGYTF. The CDR3 DNA reads as TGCAGCGTGAAAGCTTATGGCTACACCTTC.

This chain links TRBV18 with TRBJ1-2, with TRBD1 as a possible D gene (6 bases). Germline V lookup: CDR1 KGHSH, CDR2 LQKENI. The V end was cut by 4 bases, the J end by 8 bases, with 20 bases between. The CDR3 extends over 15 amino acids. CDR3: CASSQRVEGDEGYTF. CDR3 DNA sequence: TGTGCCAGCTCACAACGAGTCGAGGGGGATGAGGGCTACACCTTC.

In this sample, this clone turned up a few times. The chain uses TRBV5-1 and TRBJ1-2; 10 bases match TRBD1. Trimming removed 3 bases from V and 2 bases from J; junction bases left unmatched: 7. Germline V gene data show CDR1 as SGHRS and CDR2 as YFSETQ. CDR3 length equals 16 residues. The CDR3, as DNA: TGCGCCAGCAGCTCGTCCGGGACAGGGGCCAACTATGGCTACACCTTC. The encoded protein is CASSSSGTGANYGYTF.

This chain uses TRBV7-2 with TRBJ2-5, with 10 bases that match TRBD1. With 0 bases clipped from V and 7 bases from J, the junction kept 8 bases outside the gene matches. The CDR3 length is 16 residues. In germline, CDR1 is SGHTA, CDR2 FQGNSA. The CDR3 reads CASSLAAGTGEGTQYF. The CDR3 bases are TGTGCCAGCAGCTTAGCGGCGGGGACAGGGGAGGGGACCCAGTACTTC.

This clone was found a few times. The chain recombines TRBV11-1 with TRBJ2-2, with D possibly being TRBD1 (5 bases). Trimming cost V 6 bases and J 3 bases, with 11 bases left between them. CDR1 SGHAT and CDR2 FQDESV come from the germline V gene (reference sequence). This CDR3 region has 14 residues. Here the CDR3 DNA reads TGTGCCAGCAGTCCAGGACACTACACCGGGGAGCTGTTTTTT. It is translated as CASSPGHYTGELFF.

Here the CDR3 reads CASSRGGGGTGELFF. The CDR3 bases are TGTGCCAGCAGCCGCGGCGGGGGGGGGACCGGGGAGCTGTTTTTT. The V gene is TRBV5-4, the J gene TRBJ2-2; TRBD2 matches 9 bases. Germline assignment: CDR1 SGHNT and CDR2 YYREEE (reference sequence). The CDR3 spans 15 residues. J gave up 5 bases and V 4 bases, and 6 bases lay outside the gene matches.

This clone occurred many times. This sequence joins TRBV29-1 and TRBJ2-7, with 9 bases identical to TRBD1. The V and J ends lost 3 bases and 6 bases, in that order; junction bases with no gene match: 3. Germline V gives CDR1 SQVTM, CDR2 ANQGSEA. This CDR3 comprises 12 residues. CDR3 DNA sequence: TGCAGCGTTGAGGGGACAGGGTTCGAGCAGTACTTC. Protein product: CSVEGTGFEQYF.

V usage is TRBV4-3 and J usage is TRBJ2-3, with 9 bases lining up with TRBD1. Germline CDR1 and CDR2: LGHNA and YSLEER. This CDR3 has 16 residues. With V trimmed by 5 bases and J by 3 bases, 9 bases remained unmatched. Written as DNA, the CDR3 is TGCGCCAGCAGCGGAGGGACAGGGTGGATTACAGATACGCAGTATTTT. Its translation is CASSGGTGWITDTQYF.

In its sample, this clone was seen a few times. The chain recombines TRBV2 with TRBJ1-5; 9 positions match TRBD1. This CDR3 is built from 14 residues. Per the germline V gene, CDR1 is SNHLY and CDR2 is FYNNEI. Trimming at V came to 6 bases and at J to 3 bases, leaving 3 bases not matched to a gene. DNA of the CDR3: TGTGCCAGCAGGGGGACAGGGAACAATCAGCCCCAGCATTTT. Its protein is CASRGTGNNQPQHF.

This clone showed up many times. The gene calls are TRBV29-1 and TRBJ2-3; possible D gene TRBD2, 6 bases. Germline CDR1 reads SQVTM; CDR2 reads ANQGSEA. The germline V and J ends were trimmed by 2 bases and 4 bases, with 10 bases remaining between them. This CDR3 has 13 residues. The CDR3 protein is CSVERGGADTQYF. CDR3 DNA: TGCAGCGTTGAAAGGGGAGGCGCAGATACGCAGTATTTT.

The chain links TRBV18 to TRBJ1-1; D unclear. The CDR3 runs to 13 residues. Germline loops: CDR1 KGHSH, CDR2 LQKENI. Trimming removed 3 bases from V and 12 bases from J, with 17 bases in between. CDR3 DNA: TGTGCCAGCTCACCCCCCTCCCGGCAGAGGCCTTTCTTT. Protein sequence: CASSPPSRQRPFF.

This sequence joins TRBV5-1 and TRBJ1-1; no reliable D call. Germline assignment: CDR1 SGHRS and CDR2 YFSETQ. With 4 bases removed from V and 7 bases from J, the gap between germline ends came to 14 bases. The CDR3 covers 13 residues. CDR3 DNA sequence: TGCGCCAGCAGCGCCGGGTTCCAGAATGAAGCTTTCTTT. It encodes CASSAGFQNEAFF.

There are a few counts of this clone. The rearrangement links TRBV5-4 to TRBJ2-1; 8 bases fit TRBD2. Germline V lookup: CDR1 SGHNT, CDR2 YYREEE (reference sequence). The length of the CDR3 is 15 residues. Germline trimming cut 7 bases from V and 0 bases from J; bases unmatched to any gene: 6. The chain's CDR3 is CASQRSGSSYNEQFF. The CDR3 DNA is TGTGCCAGCCAACGGAGCGGGAGCTCCTACAATGAGCAGTTCTTC. Complete variable domain (other parts from reference TRBV5-4 and TRBJ2-1): ETGVTQSPTHLIKTRGQQVTLRCSSQSGHNTVSWYQQALGQGPQFIFQYYREEENGRGNFPPRFSGLQFPNYSSELNVNALELDDSALYLCASQRSGSSYNEQFFGPGTRLTVL.

This clone has a handful of counts. Here the CDR3 reads CASIMTGTDTQYF. The DNA for the CDR3 is TGCGCCAGCATTATGACAGGCACAGATACGCAGTATTTT. The chain couples TRBV5-1 to TRBJ2-3, with a tentative D call TRBD1 (5 bases). This CDR3 comprises 13 residues. Trimming cost V 6 bases and J 1 base, with 9 bases left between them. CDR1 SGHRS and CDR2 YFSETQ come from the germline V gene.

J is TRBJ2-3 and V is TRBV9, with 8 bases that match TRBD2. Germline CDR1 reads SGDLS; CDR2 reads YYNGEE. V gave up 6 bases and J gave up 6 bases; unmatched junction bases: 9. This CDR3 has 14 amino acids. This CDR3 is CASTLAAVGDTQYF. CDR3 DNA: TGTGCCAGCACACTAGCGGCCGTAGGGGATACGCAGTATTTT.

CDR3 residues: CASAPTTGEVYGYTF. CDR3 sequence (DNA): TGTGCCAGCGCGCCGACTACAGGGGAGGTCTATGGCTACACCTTC. V usage is TRBV28 and J usage is TRBJ1-2, with 7 nucleotides matching TRBD1. Germline CDR1 and CDR2: MDHEN and SYDVKM. CDR3 length equals 15 residues. Trimming took 8 bases from V and 4 from J; bases not matched to a gene: 13.

The chain joins TRBV6-1 to TRBJ1-1; tentative D call: TRBD1 (5 bases). CDR1 and CDR2 from the germline V gene are MNHNS and SASEGT. There are 13 residues in the CDR3. Trimming removed 7 bases from V and 3 bases from J, with 12 bases in between. DNA of the CDR3: TGTGCCAGCACAGGGACTACGGACACTGAAGCTTTCTTT. It encodes CASTGTTDTEAFF.

This chain joins TRBV9 and TRBJ2-5; TRBD1 aligns across 11 bases. This CDR3 has 14 residues. Unmatched junction bases numbered 3, after V lost 4 bases and J lost 4 bases. The germline gives CDR1 SGDLS, CDR2 YYNGEE. The CDR3 loop is CASSPDRGPETQYF. The CDR3 region has the DNA TGTGCCAGCAGCCCGGACAGGGGGCCAGAGACCCAGTACTTC.

This clone was counted only a few times. The chain carries TRBV5-4 and TRBJ1-4, with D possibly being TRBD1 (6 bases). Germline V gene sequence: CDR1 SGHNT, CDR2 YYREEE (reference sequence). This CDR3 is 14 amino acids long. V was pared by 4 bases and J by 5 bases, with 12 bases between. The CDR3 protein is CASSPDRNNEKLFF. CDR3 nucleotides: TGTGCCAGCAGCCCCGACAGGAACAATGAAAAACTGTTTTTT.

The chain combines TRBV5-8 with TRBJ1-2, with 7 bases matching TRBD1. J gave up 7 bases and V 1 base, and 10 bases lay outside the gene matches. This CDR3 contains 15 residues. Germline lookup yields CDR1 SGHTS and CDR2 YDEGEE. CDR3 region: CASSLPRGQTLGYTF. In nucleotides, the CDR3 is TGTGCCAGCAGCTTGCCACGGGGACAGACCCTTGGCTACACCTTC.

This clone was observed a handful of times. This chain uses TRBV6-1 with TRBJ2-7, with 12 bases lining up with TRBD1. The CDR3 spans 15 residues. The junction had 4 bases not matched to a gene; V was cut back by 4 bases and J by 3 bases. The germline gives CDR1 MNHNS, CDR2 SASEGT. This chain's CDR3 is CASSVRDRGLYEQYF. In DNA form, the CDR3 reads TGTGCCAGCAGTGTCCGGGACAGGGGGCTCTACGAGCAGTACTTC.

This clone was detected ten times or more. V usage is TRBV28 and J usage is TRBJ2-5; 10 positions match TRBD2. V trimming: 4 bases; J trimming: 4 bases; junction bases outside the gene matches: 3. This CDR3 has 14 residues. Germline lookup yields CDR1 MDHEN and CDR2 SYDVKM. DNA of the CDR3: TGTGCCAGCAGTTCTGCTAGCGGGGGAGAGACCCAGTACTTC. Protein sequence: CASSSASGGETQYF.

This chain connects TRBV5-8 to TRBJ1-5, with TRBD1 as a possible D gene (6 bases). Germline V gene sequence: CDR1 SGHTS, CDR2 YDEGEE. The length of the CDR3 is 14 residues. V lost 4 bases, J lost 6 bases, and 14 bases lay in between. DNA of the CDR3: TGTGCCAGCAGCAGGGTAGGGGGAAGTCAGCCCCAGCATTTT. This sequence encodes CASSRVGGSQPQHF.